This is a list of T cell receptor beta chains from one sample in a study of PD-1 blockade in classical Hodgkin lymphoma. Data came from immunoSEQ multiplex PCR; TCRdb stores just in-frame clones and leaves some out. The data contain approximately 25,000 clones, roughly 72% of them singletons. The source material was peripheral blood mononuclear cells (PBMCs), sampled before the fourth cycle of nivolumab. Receptors originate from a human donor with classical Hodgkin lymphoma. Both conserved end residues are part of each CDR3. D genes are given only for firm matches. Rows give clone size only sometimes, using once, few, many, or a class for an expanded clone.

J: TRBJ2-3
V: TRBV5-1
D: TRBD2
size: .
DNA: TGCGCCAGCAGCTTCTGGCTAGCGGGGGGGTCTGGAGATACGCAGTATTTT
CDR3: CASSFWLAGGSGDTQYF

J: TRBJ1-1
V: TRBV29-1
D: .
size: .
DNA: TGCAGCGTTGTGGGGAACACTGAAGCTTTCTTT
CDR3: CSVVGNTEAFF

J: TRBJ1-1
V: TRBV18
D: .
size: few
DNA: TGTGCCAGCTCCCCTCCCGGCAGGGCAAATATGAACACTGAAGCTTTCTTT
CDR3: CASSPPGRANMNTEAFF

J: TRBJ1-4
V: TRBV6-1
D: TRBD1
size: .
DNA: TGTGCCAGCAGTGATGAGGGACAGGGCATATCTAATGAAAAACTGTTTTTT
CDR3: CASSDEGQGISNEKLFF

J: TRBJ2-7
V: TRBV27
D: TRBD1
size: .
DNA: TGTGCCAGCAGGCCTGGGGGACAGAGAGCCTACGAGCAGTACTTC
CDR3: CASRPGGQRAYEQYF

J: TRBJ2-1
V: TRBV5-4
D: TRBD2
size: .
DNA: TGTGCCAGCAGCTTGGAGAGCGGGAGGGCCTACAATGAGCAGTTCTTC
CDR3: CASSLESGRAYNEQFF

J: TRBJ2-2
V: TRBV30
D: .
size: .
DNA: TGTGCCTGGAGTAGAGGCGTCGGAACCGGGGAGCTGTTTTTT
CDR3: CAWSRGVGTGELFF

J: TRBJ2-7
V: TRBV4-3
D: TRBD2
size: once
DNA: TGCGCCAGCAGCCAAGAACCCCCGACTAGCGGGGCACCCTACGAGCAGTACTTC
CDR3: CASSQEPPTSGAPYEQYF

J: TRBJ2-2
V: TRBV6-5
D: TRBD2
size: .
DNA: TGTGCCACCGGGAGGACCGGGGAGCTGTTTTTT
CDR3: CATGRTGELFF

J: TRBJ2-7
V: TRBV7-2
D: TRBD2
size: .
DNA: TGTGCCAGCAGCCCCGAAGGGACTAGCGTTTCCTACGAGCAGTACTTC
CDR3: CASSPEGTSVSYEQYF

J: TRBJ1-6
V: TRBV5-1
D: .
size: .
DNA: TGCGCCAGCAGAACCTCCTATAATTCACCCCTCCACTTT
CDR3: CASRTSYNSPLHF

J: TRBJ2-1
V: TRBV29-1
D: .
size: few
DNA: TGCAGCGTTGAAGGGGGTGTGCGGGCGTTCTTC
CDR3: CSVEGGVRAFF

J: TRBJ1-1
V: TRBV7-9
D: TRBD1
size: .
DNA: TGTGCCAGCAGCTGGGGGACAGGGGGCCACACTGAAGCTTTCTTT
CDR3: CASSWGTGGHTEAFF

J: TRBJ1-2
V: TRBV28
D: TRBD1
size: .
DNA: TGTGCCAGCAGGCGAACCGGGACAGGGAGTTTGGGCTACACCTTC
CDR3: CASRRTGTGSLGYTF

J: TRBJ2-5
V: TRBV11-2
D: TRBD1
size: few
DNA: TGTGCCAGCAGCTTAGTATTGGGGACAGTGGGCGCTGCGACCCAGTACTTC
CDR3: CASSLVLGTVGAATQYF

J: TRBJ2-7
V: TRBV27
D: TRBD1
size: .
DNA: TGTGCCAGCAGTTTCCGGTACTCCGGGACAGTAGTAGGGGAGCAGTACTTC
CDR3: CASSFRYSGTVVGEQYF

J: TRBJ1-1
V: TRBV28
D: .
size: .
DNA: TGTGCCAGCAGTTTAAGGAGGTCTGGGGCTGAAGCTTTCTTT
CDR3: CASSLRRSGAEAFF

J: TRBJ1-2
V: TRBV29-1
D: .
size: .
DNA: TGCAGCGTTCAAGGACTCGAGCAGAGTGGCTACACCTTC
CDR3: CSVQGLEQSGYTF

J: TRBJ2-5
V: TRBV5-4
D: .
size: once
DNA: TGTGCCAGCAGCTTACTAGAGACCCAGTACTTC
CDR3: CASSLLETQYF

J: TRBJ2-1
V: TRBV6-5
D: TRBD2
size: .
DNA: TGTGCCAGCAGCCTGACTAGCGGGGGAGCTAATGAGCAGTTCTTC
CDR3: CASSLTSGGANEQFF

J: TRBJ2-2
V: TRBV28
D: TRBD1
size: .
DNA: TGTGCCAGCAGTTTCCGGGACAGGAACACCGGGGAGCTGTTTTTT
CDR3: CASSFRDRNTGELFF

J: TRBJ1-2
V: TRBV30
D: TRBD1
size: .
DNA: TGTGCCTGGAAGTGGGACAGCTACTATGGCTACACCTTC
CDR3: CAWKWDSYYGYTF

J: TRBJ1-2
V: TRBV6-1
D: .
size: .
DNA: TGTGCCAGCAGTGCCGATACAGGGTTTAACTATGGCTACACCTTC
CDR3: CASSADTGFNYGYTF

J: TRBJ1-4
V: TRBV7-2
D: TRBD1
size: .
DNA: TGTGCCAGTAACAGGGGGACTAATGAAAAACTGTTTTTT
CDR3: CASNRGTNEKLFF

J: TRBJ1-2
V: TRBV19
D: TRBD1
size: once
DNA: TGTGCCAGTATTTCCAGGACAGGGGGCGACGATGGCTACACCTTC
CDR3: CASISRTGGDDGYTF

J: TRBJ2-1
V: TRBV28
D: .
size: .
DNA: TGTGCCAGCAGTTTATACGAGGATTCCTACAATGAGCAGTTCTTC
CDR3: CASSLYEDSYNEQFF

J: TRBJ2-3
V: TRBV9
D: TRBD2
size: few
DNA: TGTGCCAGCAGCGTAGTTCCTAGCGGGGGGGCTGGAGATACGCAGTATTTT
CDR3: CASSVVPSGGAGDTQYF

J: TRBJ2-7
V: TRBV5-5
D: .
size: .
DNA: TGTGCCAGCAGCTTGTATAGGGTCTCCGGGTCCTACGAGCAGTACTTC
CDR3: CASSLYRVSGSYEQYF

J: TRBJ1-2
V: TRBV19
D: .
size: .
DNA: TGTGCCAGTAGTACAGGGGTAGCTCATGGCTACACCTTC
CDR3: CASSTGVAHGYTF